This is a list of T cell receptor beta chains from one sample in a study of T cells in Graves' hyperthyroidism and ophthalmopathy. MiXCR, run by TCRdb on the multiplex PCR reads, gives a single entry per CDR3 protein. This table has fewer than 650,000 distinct CDR3 sequences, 11% to 15% appearing once. The sequencing input was blood. These receptors came from a woman in her thirties or forties with Graves' hyperthyroidism. Each CDR3 is given with its conserved first and last residue. The order of the fields is V gene, CDR3 length, J gene, D gene, clone size, CDR3 protein, CDR3 DNA. D genes are given only for firm matches. The listing skips clone size in some rows; elsewhere it reads once, few, many or a size class.

>TRBV6-5|16|TRBJ1-2|TRBD1|-
CASSYQRQGHPNGYTF
TGTGCCAGCAGTTACCAACGACAGGGGCATCCTAATGGCTACACCTTC
>TRBV27|13|TRBJ2-7|-|few
CASRRDQHYEQYF
TGTGCCAGCAGGAGGGACCAACACTACGAGCAGTACTTC
>TRBV30|13|TRBJ2-1|TRBD2|many
CAWSEQTSGEQFF
TGTGCCTGGAGTGAGCAGACTAGCGGGGAGCAGTTCTTC
>TRBV7-2|16|TRBJ2-2|-|-
CASSLAPTDNTGELFF
TGTGCCAGCAGCTTGGCCCCGACTGACAACACCGGGGAGCTGTTTTTT
>TRBV5-8|15|TRBJ1-5|-|-
CASSPFGEVNQPQHF
TGTGCCAGCAGCCCGTTCGGGGAAGTCAATCAGCCCCAGCATTTT
>TRBV15|16|TRBJ2-1|TRBD2|many
CATSRAGLARNNEQFF
TGTGCCACCAGCAGAGCCGGACTAGCGAGGAACAATGAGCAGTTCTTC
>TRBV7-8|14|TRBJ2-7|TRBD2|many
CASSFWEGPLEQYF
TGTGCCAGCAGCTTTTGGGAGGGTCCTTTAGAGCAGTACTTC
>TRBV24-1|17|TRBJ2-3|-|-
CATSDSNVAASTDTQYF
TGTGCCACCAGTGATTCCAACGTAGCGGCAAGCACAGATACGCAGTATTTT
>TRBV11-2|15|TRBJ2-1|-|few
CASSLESLSYNERFF
TGTGCCAGCAGCTTAGAGAGCCTCTCCTACAATGAGCGGTTCTTC
>TRBV11-2|15|TRBJ2-7|TRBD1|many
CASSLWGQGAYEQYF
TGTGCCAGCAGCTTGTGGGGACAGGGGGCCTACGAGCAGTACTTC
>TRBV20-1|15|TRBJ1-2|-|many
CSARAPGTTNYGYTF
TGCAGTGCTAGAGCGCCGGGAACCACTAACTATGGCTACACCTTC
>TRBV28|14|TRBJ2-7|TRBD1|many
CASSSGQPLYEQYF
TGTGCCAGCAGTTCGGGACAGCCACTTTACGAGCAGTACTTC
>TRBV5-6|14|TRBJ1-1|-|many
CASSLGGLEVEAFF
TGTGCCAGCAGCTTGGGTGGGTTGGAGGTTGAAGCTTTCTTT
>TRBV2|13|TRBJ2-1|TRBD2|-
CASNGDYHDEQFF
TGTGCCAGCAATGGGGACTACCACGATGAGCAGTTCTTC
>TRBV14|15|TRBJ2-5|TRBD2|many
CASSHRLAGVGTQYF
TGTGCCAGCAGCCACCGACTAGCGGGAGTAGGGACCCAGTACTTC
>TRBV5-1|15|TRBJ2-2|-|many
CASTPDSGVGGELFF
TGCGCCAGCACCCCCGACTCCGGCGTAGGAGGGGAGCTGTTTTTT
>TRBV29-1|12|TRBJ2-1|-|many
CSVDQAADEQFF
TGCAGCGTTGACCAGGCAGCCGATGAGCAGTTCTTC
>TRBV4-1|16|TRBJ2-7|-|-
CASSSGRSEGFYEQYF
TGCGCCAGCAGCTCCGGTCGGAGTGAGGGTTTCTACGAGCAGTACTTC
>TRBV20-1|14|TRBJ2-3|TRBD2|-
CSARDGGGTDTQYF
TGCAGTGCTAGAGATGGGGGGGGCACAGATACGCAGTATTTT
>TRBV27|15|TRBJ2-2|-|-
CASWRGDSDTGELLF
TGTGCCAGCTGGAGGGGAGATTCGGACACCGGGGAGCTGCTTTTT
>TRBV28|15|TRBJ1-3|TRBD1|many
CASRPGTGTRNTIYF
TGTGCCAGCAGACCCGGGACAGGGACACGAAACACCATATATTTT
>TRBV5-6|14|TRBJ1-2|TRBD1|-
CASSLRQGPYGYTF
TGTGCCAGCAGCTTGAGACAGGGACCCTATGGCTACACCTTC
>TRBV5-6|15|TRBJ2-1|TRBD1|many
CASSTGQGIYNEQFF
TGTGCCAGCAGCACCGGACAGGGCATATACAATGAGCAGTTCTTC
>TRBV28|14|TRBJ1-5|TRBD1|many
CASSSPQGRQPQHF
TGTGCCAGCAGTTCACCACAGGGGAGGCAGCCCCAGCATTTT
>TRBV28|15|TRBJ1-4|-|many
CASSTSTETNEKLFF
TGTGCCAGCAGTACCTCGACAGAAACTAATGAAAAACTGTTTTTT
>TRBV18|13|TRBJ1-2|TRBD1|many
CASSPDRSYGYTF
TGTGCCAGCTCACCGGACAGGTCCTATGGCTACACCTTC
>TRBV12-3/TRBV12-4|16|TRBJ1-6|TRBD1|many
CASTPQGEWGNSPLHF
TGTGCCAGCACCCCACAGGGGGAGTGGGGTAATTCACCCCTCCACTTT
>TRBV4-2|16|TRBJ1-2|TRBD1|few
CASSQEGGQQIYGYTF
TGTGCCAGCAGCCAAGAGGGGGGACAGCAGATCTATGGCTACACCTTC
>TRBV11-3|15|TRBJ2-5|-|many
CASSPEGQPQETQYF
TGTGCCAGCAGCCCTGAAGGACAGCCCCAAGAGACCCAGTACTTC
>TRBV9|15|TRBJ2-1|-|many
CASSVGSGSYNEQFF
TGTGCCAGCAGCGTAGGAAGCGGGTCCTACAATGAGCAGTTCTTC
>TRBV2|14|TRBJ2-3|-|many
CASTLVRMTDTQYF
TGTGCCAGCACATTAGTCCGTATGACAGATACGCAGTATTTT
>TRBV3-1|15|TRBJ2-7|-|-
CASSQVPGTPYEQYF
TGTGCCAGCAGCCAAGTACCCGGGACCCCCTACGAGCAGTACTTC
>TRBV12-3/TRBV12-4|15|TRBJ2-7|TRBD1|many
CASSLGGAGGDEQYF
TGTGCCAGCAGTTTAGGGGGAGCAGGGGGCGACGAGCAGTACTTC
>TRBV28|15|TRBJ2-7|TRBD1|many
CASSLSGQGVDEQYF
TGTGCCAGCAGTTTATCCGGACAGGGGGTCGACGAGCAGTACTTC
>TRBV18|15|TRBJ1-5|-|many
CASSPLQGSNQPQHF
TGTGCCAGCTCACCACTACAGGGATCGAATCAGCCCCAGCATTTT
>TRBV20-1|14|TRBJ2-3|TRBD2|-
CSATGEGSTDTQYF
TGCAGTGCTACGGGGGAGGGGAGCACAGATACGCAGTATTTT
>TRBV5-6|16|TRBJ1-4|-|-
CASSLRGGRLDEKLFF
TGTGCCAGCAGCTTGAGGGGGGGCCGGCTAGATGAAAAACTGTTTTTT
>TRBV7-2|16|TRBJ2-1|TRBD1|many
CASSLPGAQGAAEQFF
TGTGCCAGCAGCCTCCCAGGAGCCCAGGGGGCGGCTGAGCAGTTCTTC
>TRBV15|13|TRBJ1-1|-|-
CATSPIMNTEAFF
TGTGCCACCAGCCCGATCATGAACACTGAAGCTTTCTTT
>TRBV20-1|13|TRBJ2-7|-|many
CSALLDFSYEQYF
TGCAGTGCTCTACTAGACTTCTCCTACGAGCAGTACTTC
>TRBV7-8|12|TRBJ2-3|-|many
CASSFPKDTQYF
TGTGCCAGCAGCTTTCCTAAAGATACGCAGTATTTT
>TRBV3-1|13|TRBJ2-2|-|-
CASSEQDTGELFF
TGTGCCAGCAGCGAACAAGACACCGGGGAGCTGTTTTTT
>TRBV12-3/TRBV12-4|17|TRBJ1-5|-|many
CASSLAPLGAIVGPQHF
TGTGCCAGCAGCCTAGCCCCGCTTGGAGCAATCGTAGGGCCCCAGCATTTT
>TRBV13|15|TRBJ2-2|TRBD2|many
CASSGQRERAGELFF
TGTGCCAGCAGCGGGCAGCGGGAGAGGGCCGGGGAGCTGTTTTTT
>TRBV20-1|12|TRBJ2-4|-|many
CSAARGQNIQYF
TGCAGTGCTGCGCGGGGCCAAAACATTCAGTACTTC
>TRBV6-5|17|TRBJ2-1|TRBD2|many
CASSYTLLASLHNEQFF
TGTGCCAGCAGTTACACCCTACTAGCGAGCCTCCACAATGAGCAGTTCTTC
>TRBV5-4|15|TRBJ2-5|TRBD2|many
CASSSGTSVQETQYF
TGTGCCAGCAGCTCCGGGACTAGCGTACAAGAGACCCAGTACTTC
>TRBV28|12|TRBJ2-7|-|few
CASVAGPGEQYF
TGTGCCAGCGTGGCAGGGCCCGGCGAGCAGTACTTC
>TRBV4-1|15|TRBJ2-3|-|-
CASSQDDRFTDTQYF
TGCGCCAGCAGCCAAGACGACAGATTCACAGATACGCAGTATTTT